The following is a T cell receptor (beta chain) sequence with its context. What it binds is not known. Produced via immunoSEQ multiplex PCR; TCRdb's table is partial and in-frame only. The sample shows around 19,000 clones, around four fifths of them seen only once. This entry is derived from a study of OX40 agonist ivuxolimab in advanced cancers. Study details: The drug used for patients, ivuxolimab, was an agonistic anti-OX40 (CD134) antibody. The study's findings and limits: Low normalized T-cell clonal expansion was also seen in some nonresponders. Expanded peripheral T-cell antigen specificity went undetermined.

Systemic immunosuppression or a history of autoimmune disease excluded patients. This CDR3 is 12 amino acids long. The junction had 7 bases not matched to a gene; V was cut back by 10 bases and J by 7 bases. Germline CDR1 is ENHRY and CDR2 is SYGVKD. V gene TRBV10-3 combines with J gene TRBJ2-1; 7 bases fit TRBD1. Sequencing used CD4+ or CD8+ T cells sorted from blood, obtained in a trial of the OX40 agonist ivuxolimab. The receptor was derived from an adult with an advanced solid tumor such as melanoma, head and neck, liver or kidney cancer. The CDR3 loop reads CATRGSRNEQFF. CDR3 nucleotide sequence: TGTGCCACCAGGGGGTCAAGGAATGAGCAGTTCTTC.